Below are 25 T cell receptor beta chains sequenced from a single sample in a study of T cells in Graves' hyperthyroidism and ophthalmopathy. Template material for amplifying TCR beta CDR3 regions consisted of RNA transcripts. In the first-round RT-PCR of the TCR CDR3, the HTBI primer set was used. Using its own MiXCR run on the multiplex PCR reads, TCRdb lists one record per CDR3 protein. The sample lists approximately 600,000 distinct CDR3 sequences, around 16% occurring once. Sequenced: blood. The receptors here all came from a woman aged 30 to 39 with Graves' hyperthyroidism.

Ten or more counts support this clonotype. The CDR3 protein is CASSLMTGLGTEAFF. CDR3 in DNA: TGTGCCAGCAGTTTGATGACAGGGCTGGGGACTGAAGCTTTCTTT. The chain couples TRBV27 to TRBJ1-1, with 7 positions matching TRBD1. The CDR3 covers 15 residues. The junction had 9 bases not matched to a gene; V was cut back by 3 bases and J by 5 bases. Germline lookup yields CDR1 MNHEY and CDR2 SMNVEV (reference sequence).

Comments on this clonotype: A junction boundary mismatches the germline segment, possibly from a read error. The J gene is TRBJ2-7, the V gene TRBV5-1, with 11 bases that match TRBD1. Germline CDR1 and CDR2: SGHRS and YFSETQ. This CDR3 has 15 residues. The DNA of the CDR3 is TGCGCCAACAGCTTGGACGGGACAGGGGGCTACGAGCAGTACTTC. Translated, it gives CANSLDGTGGYEQYF.

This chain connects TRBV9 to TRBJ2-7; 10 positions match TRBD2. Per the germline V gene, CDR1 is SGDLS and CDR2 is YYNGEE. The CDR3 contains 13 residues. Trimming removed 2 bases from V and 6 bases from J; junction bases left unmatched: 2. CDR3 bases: TGTGCCAGCAGCGTTGCTAGCGGGAGCGAGCAGTACTTC. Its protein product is CASSVASGSEQYF.

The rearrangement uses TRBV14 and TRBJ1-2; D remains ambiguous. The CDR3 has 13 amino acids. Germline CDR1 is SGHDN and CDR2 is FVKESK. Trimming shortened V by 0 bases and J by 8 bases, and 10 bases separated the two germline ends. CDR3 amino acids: CASSQDFKWGYTF. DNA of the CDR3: TGTGCCAGCAGCCAAGATTTCAAATGGGGCTACACCTTC.

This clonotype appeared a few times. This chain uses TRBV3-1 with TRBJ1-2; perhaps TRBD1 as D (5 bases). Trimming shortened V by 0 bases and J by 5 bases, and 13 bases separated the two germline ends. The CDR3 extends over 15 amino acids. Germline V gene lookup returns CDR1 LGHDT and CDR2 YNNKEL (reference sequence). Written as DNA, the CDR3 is TGTGCCAGCAGCCAAGATGGGGCGGTAGGGTATGGCTACACCTTC. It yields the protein CASSQDGAVGYGYTF.

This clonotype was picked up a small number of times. CDR3 loop: CASATPGEQYF. The CDR3 DNA follows: TGTGCCAGCGCTACGCCGGGGGAGCAGTACTTC. V and J are TRBV9 and TRBJ2-7; D might be TRBD2 (5 bases). Looked up from germline, CDR1 is SGDLS and CDR2 is YYNGEE. Trimming removed 7 bases from V and 7 bases from J, with 12 bases in between. The CDR3 is made up of 11 amino acids.

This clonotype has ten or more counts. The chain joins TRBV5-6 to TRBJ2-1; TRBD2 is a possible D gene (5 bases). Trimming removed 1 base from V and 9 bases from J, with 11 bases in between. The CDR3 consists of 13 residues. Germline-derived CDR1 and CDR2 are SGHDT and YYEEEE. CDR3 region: CASSLIPGGEQFF. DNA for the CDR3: TGTGCCAGCAGCTTGATTCCAGGAGGTGAGCAGTTCTTC.

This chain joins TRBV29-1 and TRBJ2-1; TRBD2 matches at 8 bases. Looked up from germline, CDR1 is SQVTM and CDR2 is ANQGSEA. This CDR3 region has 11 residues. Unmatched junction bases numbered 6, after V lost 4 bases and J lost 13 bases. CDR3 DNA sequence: TGCAGCGTTGTCCCGGGAGGGAAACAGTTCTTC. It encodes CSVVPGGKQFF.

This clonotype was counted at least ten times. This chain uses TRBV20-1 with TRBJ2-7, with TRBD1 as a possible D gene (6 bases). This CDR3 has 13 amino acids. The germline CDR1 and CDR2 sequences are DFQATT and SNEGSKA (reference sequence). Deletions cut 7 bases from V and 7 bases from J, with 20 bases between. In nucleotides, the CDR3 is TGCAGTGTGGGGGCAGGTAGTGATATAGAGCAGTACTTC. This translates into CSVGAGSDIEQYF.

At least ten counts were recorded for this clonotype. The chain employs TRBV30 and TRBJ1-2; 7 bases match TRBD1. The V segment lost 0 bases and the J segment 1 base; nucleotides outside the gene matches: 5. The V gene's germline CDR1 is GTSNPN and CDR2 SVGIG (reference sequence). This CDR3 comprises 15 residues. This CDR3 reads CAWSVWAGGNYGYTF. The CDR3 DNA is TGTGCCTGGAGTGTATGGGCAGGGGGTAACTATGGCTACACCTTC. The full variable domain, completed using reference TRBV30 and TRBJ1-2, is SQTIHQWPATLVQPVGSPLSLECTVEGTSNPNLYWYRQAAGRGLQLLFYSVGIGQISSEVPQNLSASRPQDRQFILSSKKLLLSDSGFYLCAWSVWAGGNYGYTFGSGTRLTVV.

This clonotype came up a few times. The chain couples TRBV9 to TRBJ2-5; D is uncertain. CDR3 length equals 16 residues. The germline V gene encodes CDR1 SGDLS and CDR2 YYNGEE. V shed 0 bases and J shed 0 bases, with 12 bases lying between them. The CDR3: CASSVGASANQETQYF. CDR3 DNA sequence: TGTGCCAGCAGCGTAGGCGCGTCAGCGAACCAAGAGACCCAGTACTTC.

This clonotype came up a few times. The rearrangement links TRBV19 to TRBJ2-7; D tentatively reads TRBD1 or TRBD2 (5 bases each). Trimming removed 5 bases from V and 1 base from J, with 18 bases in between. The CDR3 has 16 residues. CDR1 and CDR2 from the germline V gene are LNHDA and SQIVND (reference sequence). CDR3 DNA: TGTGCCAGTAGTGTCTCCATGGGGGAGTTATCCTACGAGCAGTACTTC. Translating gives CASSVSMGELSYEQYF.

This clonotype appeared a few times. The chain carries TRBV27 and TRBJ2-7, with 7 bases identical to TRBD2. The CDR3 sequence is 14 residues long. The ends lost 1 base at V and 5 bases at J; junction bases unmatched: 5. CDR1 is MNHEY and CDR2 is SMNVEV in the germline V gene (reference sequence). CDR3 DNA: TGTGCCAGCAGTTTATTGGGCGGGAGTGACGAGCAGTACTTC. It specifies CASSLLGGSDEQYF.

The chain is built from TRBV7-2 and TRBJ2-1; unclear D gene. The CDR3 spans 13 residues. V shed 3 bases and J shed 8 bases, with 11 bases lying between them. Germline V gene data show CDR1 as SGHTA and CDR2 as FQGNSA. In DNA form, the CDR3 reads TGTGCCAGCAGCTTCCTAGTTCTCGATGAGCAGTTCTTC. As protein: CASSFLVLDEQFF.

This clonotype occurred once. CDR3 nucleotide sequence: TGTGCCAGCAGTTTCAGCGGGAGCCTGTGGTTCTTC. Its protein product is CASSFSGSLWFF. This chain connects TRBV28 to TRBJ2-1; 8 bases are a match to TRBD2. The CDR3 is 12 amino acids. Germline CDR1 reads MDHEN; CDR2 reads SYDVKM. J was trimmed by 15 bases and V by 3 bases; bases with no gene match: 7.

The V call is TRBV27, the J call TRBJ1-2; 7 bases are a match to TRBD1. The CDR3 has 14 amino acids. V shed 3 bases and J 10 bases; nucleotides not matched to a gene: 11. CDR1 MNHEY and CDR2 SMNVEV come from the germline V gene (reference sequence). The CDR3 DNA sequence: TGTGCCAGCAGTTTCCGACCGGACAGGAGCGACTACACCTTC. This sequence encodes CASSFRPDRSDYTF.

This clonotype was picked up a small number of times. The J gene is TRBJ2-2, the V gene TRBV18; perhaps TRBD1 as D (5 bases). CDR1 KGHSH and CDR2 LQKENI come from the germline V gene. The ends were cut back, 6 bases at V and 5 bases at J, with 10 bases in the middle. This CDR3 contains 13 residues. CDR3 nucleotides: TGTGCCAGCTCCATCAGGGATACCGGGGAGCTGTTTTTT. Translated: CASSIRDTGELFF.

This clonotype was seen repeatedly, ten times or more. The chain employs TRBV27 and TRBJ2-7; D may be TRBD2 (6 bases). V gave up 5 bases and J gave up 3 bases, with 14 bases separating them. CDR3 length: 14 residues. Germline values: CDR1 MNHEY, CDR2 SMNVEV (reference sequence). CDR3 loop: CASSQGLGSYEQYF. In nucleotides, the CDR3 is TGTGCCAGCAGTCAGGGACTCGGTAGCTACGAGCAGTACTTC.

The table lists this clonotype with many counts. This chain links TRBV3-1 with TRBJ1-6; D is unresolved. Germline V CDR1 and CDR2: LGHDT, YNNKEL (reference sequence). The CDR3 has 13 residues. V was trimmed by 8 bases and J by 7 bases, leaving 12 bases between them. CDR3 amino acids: CASQGFRNSPLHF. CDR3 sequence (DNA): TGTGCCAGCCAAGGATTCAGAAATTCACCCCTCCACTTT.

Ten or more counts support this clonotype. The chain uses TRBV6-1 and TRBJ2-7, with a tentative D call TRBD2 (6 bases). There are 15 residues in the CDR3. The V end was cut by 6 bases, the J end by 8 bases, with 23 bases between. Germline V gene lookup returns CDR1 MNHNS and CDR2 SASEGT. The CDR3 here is CASRTGLQIVIKQYF. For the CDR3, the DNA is TGTGCCAGCAGAACGGGACTCCAGATAGTAATTAAGCAGTACTTC.

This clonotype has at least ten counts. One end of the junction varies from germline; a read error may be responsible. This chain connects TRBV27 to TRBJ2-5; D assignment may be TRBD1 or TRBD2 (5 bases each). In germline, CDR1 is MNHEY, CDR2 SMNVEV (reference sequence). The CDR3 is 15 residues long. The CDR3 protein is CANSLAAGDEETQYF. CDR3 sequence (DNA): TGTGCCAACAGTTTAGCCGCCGGGGACGAGGAGACCCAGTACTTC.

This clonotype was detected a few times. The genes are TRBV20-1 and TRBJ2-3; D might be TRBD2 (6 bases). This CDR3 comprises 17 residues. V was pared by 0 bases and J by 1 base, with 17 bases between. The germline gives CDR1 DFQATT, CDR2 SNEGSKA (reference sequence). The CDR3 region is CSARDRRRGPGTDTQYF. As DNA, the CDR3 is TGCAGTGCTAGAGACCGGCGGAGGGGACCGGGCACAGATACGCAGTATTTT.

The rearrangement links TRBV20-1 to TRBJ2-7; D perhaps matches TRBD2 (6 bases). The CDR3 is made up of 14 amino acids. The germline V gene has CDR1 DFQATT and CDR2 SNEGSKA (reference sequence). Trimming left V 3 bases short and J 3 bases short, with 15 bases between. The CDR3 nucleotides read TGCAGTGCTAGGGTAGCTAGGGACTTCTACGAGCAGTACTTC. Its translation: CSARVARDFYEQYF.

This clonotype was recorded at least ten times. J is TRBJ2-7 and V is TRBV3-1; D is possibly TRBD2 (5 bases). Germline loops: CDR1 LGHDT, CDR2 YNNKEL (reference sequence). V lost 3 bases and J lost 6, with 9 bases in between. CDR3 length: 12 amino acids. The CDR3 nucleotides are TGTGCCAGCAGCCATACTAGTCTCGAGCAGTACTTC. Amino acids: CASSHTSLEQYF.

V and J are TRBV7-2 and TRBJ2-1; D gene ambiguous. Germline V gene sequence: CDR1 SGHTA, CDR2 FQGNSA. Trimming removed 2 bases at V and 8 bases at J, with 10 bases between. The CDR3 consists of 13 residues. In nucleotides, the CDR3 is TGTGCCAGCAGCTTAAGTCGGATAGATGAGCAGTTCTTC. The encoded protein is CASSLSRIDEQFF.